One TCR beta chain is described in this entry. Other DNA sequences in the same sample also yield this CDR3. Per the germline V gene, CDR1 is MGHRA and CDR2 is YSYEKL. The CDR3 spans 15 residues. J lost 6 bases, V lost 0 bases, and 2 bases had no gene match. This sample was taken from a study of T cell changes during pregnancy in multiple sclerosis. Generated by immunoSEQ multiplex PCR, the TCRdb table keeps only in-frame clones and is missing some. The sample has over 65,000 clones, more than 85% seen once. This sample comprised peripheral blood, obtained in the first trimester of pregnancy. This clonotype originated in a female donor with multiple sclerosis, enrolled in a pregnancy study. The gene calls are TRBV4-1 and TRBJ1-6; 7 nucleotides agree with TRBD1. CDR3 loop: CASSQETGSNSPLHF. CDR3 DNA: TGCGCCAGCAGCCAAGAGACAGGGAGTAATTCACCCCTCCACTTT.